The clone carrying this T cell receptor (beta chain) was seen just once. Its antigen is not identified. Only Caucasian adults living in Nashville, Tennessee made up the donor group. Clones were sequenced by immunoSEQ multiplex PCR, and TCRdb holds only the in-frame ones, with some missing. This repertoire shows some 100,000 clones, roughly 70% found once; its top ten account for about 22%. This record comes from a study of shared clonotypes between healthy human individuals. Study-wide background: Donors, aged 18 to 49, were a couple of women and three men. Each donor's CD8 memory used one plate, CD8 naive two, each CD4 subset three.

The study, taken as a whole, reports: Relative to their counterparts shared across all four donors, non-shared clonotypes exhibited diminished generation probabilities.

The sample was memory CD8+ T cells sorted from blood. Subset reported: CD45RO+ cells pooled with CCR7-negative TemRA cells. The clonotype originates from a woman aged 30 to 39 in good health.

DNA for the CDR3: TGTGCCAGCAGCGCCCAGACCGAGGACTACTATGGCTACACCTTC. Protein sequence: CASSAQTEDYYGYTF. The V and J genes are TRBV7-2 and TRBJ1-2; no firm D call. Per germline, CDR1 SGHTA and CDR2 FQGNSA. V was shortened by 5 bases and J by 3 bases, with 16 bases between the two germline ends. This CDR3 contains 15 residues.